A selection of T cell receptor beta chains follows, all from one sample in a study of shared clonotypes between healthy human individuals. The repertoire was sequenced with immunoSEQ multiplex PCR; TCRdb's copy has only in-frame clones and lacks some. The data show about 480,000 clones, roughly 85% seen once. The sample consisted of PBMCs. The receptors come from a woman between 40 and 55 years old in good health. Some clones in this sample may be carry-over from other donors' samples. Both conserved end residues are part of each CDR3. D genes are given only for firm matches. The size field is filled for only some rows; it gives once, few, many or a size class.

v_gene: TRBV6-5; j_gene: TRBJ2-3; d_gene: -; abundance: -; CDR3aa: CASSYSQGNTDTQYF; CDR3nt: TGTGCCAGCAGTTACTCGCAGGGAAACACAGATACGCAGTATTTT
v_gene: TRBV19; j_gene: TRBJ1-5; d_gene: TRBD1; abundance: -; CDR3aa: CASSIPMAGQGVRQPQHF; CDR3nt: TGTGCCAGTAGTATCCCTATGGCCGGACAGGGCGTAAGGCAGCCCCAGCATTTT
v_gene: TRBV6-6; j_gene: TRBJ2-2; d_gene: -; abundance: few; CDR3aa: CASSYSRLTGELFF; CDR3nt: TGTGCCAGCAGTTACTCGAGGCTCACCGGGGAGCTGTTTTTT
v_gene: TRBV28; j_gene: TRBJ2-1; d_gene: TRBD2; abundance: -; CDR3aa: CASSSTSGRAYNEQFF; CDR3nt: TGTGCCAGCAGTTCAACTAGCGGGAGGGCCTACAATGAGCAGTTCTTC
v_gene: TRBV27; j_gene: TRBJ1-1; d_gene: -; abundance: few; CDR3aa: CASGRPGGAFF; CDR3nt: TGTGCCAGCGGGAGACCCGGGGGAGCTTTCTTT
v_gene: TRBV23-1; j_gene: TRBJ1-5; d_gene: -; abundance: -; CDR3aa: CASRIPERRLSNQPQHF; CDR3nt: TGCGCCAGCAGGATACCAGAACGGAGACTTAGCAATCAGCCCCAGCATTTT
v_gene: TRBV7-2; j_gene: TRBJ2-7; d_gene: -; abundance: -; CDR3aa: CASSLAFTYEQYF; CDR3nt: TGTGCCAGCAGCTTAGCTTTCACCTACGAGCAGTACTTC
v_gene: TRBV6-1; j_gene: TRBJ2-5; d_gene: -; abundance: -; CDR3aa: CASSAILQETQYF; CDR3nt: TGTGCCAGCAGTGCTATACTCCAAGAGACCCAGTACTTC
v_gene: TRBV27; j_gene: TRBJ2-2; d_gene: TRBD1; abundance: -; CDR3aa: CASSGRQGAANTGELFF; CDR3nt: TGTGCCAGCAGTGGAAGACAGGGGGCCGCGAACACCGGGGAGCTGTTTTTT
v_gene: TRBV11-2; j_gene: TRBJ2-7; d_gene: -; abundance: once; CDR3aa: CASSLSGEQYF; CDR3nt: TGTGCCAGCAGCTTATCCGGCGAGCAGTACTTC
v_gene: TRBV10-1; j_gene: TRBJ2-7; d_gene: TRBD1; abundance: -; CDR3aa: CASSGDRVSYEQYF; CDR3nt: TGCGCCAGCAGTGGGGACAGGGTTTCCTACGAGCAGTACTTC
v_gene: TRBV28; j_gene: TRBJ2-1; d_gene: TRBD2; abundance: -; CDR3aa: CASPGLAGDSICEQFF; CDR3nt: TGTGCCAGCCCGGGACTAGCGGGAGACTCAATTTGCGAGCAGTTCTTC
v_gene: TRBV5-1; j_gene: TRBJ1-1; d_gene: -; abundance: -; CDR3aa: CASSLEDSSWGNTEAFF; CDR3nt: TGCGCCAGCAGCTTGGAGGACAGTTCATGGGGGAACACTGAAGCTTTCTTT
v_gene: TRBV25-1; j_gene: TRBJ2-2; d_gene: -; abundance: -; CDR3aa: CASSEYGELFF; CDR3nt: TGTGCCAGCAGTGAATACGGGGAGCTGTTTTTT
v_gene: TRBV2; j_gene: TRBJ2-1; d_gene: -; abundance: -; CDR3aa: CASRAEGYNEQFF; CDR3nt: TGTGCCAGCAGAGCCGAGGGCTACAATGAGCAGTTCTTC
v_gene: TRBV4-1; j_gene: TRBJ2-2; d_gene: -; abundance: -; CDR3aa: CASSQTSGIPLTGELFF; CDR3nt: TGCGCCAGCAGCCAGACTTCCGGAATCCCCCTCACCGGGGAGCTGTTTTTT
v_gene: TRBV7-9; j_gene: TRBJ2-3; d_gene: -; abundance: few; CDR3aa: CASSSSSTDTQYF; CDR3nt: TGTGCCAGCAGCTCGAGTAGCACAGATACGCAGTATTTT
v_gene: TRBV15; j_gene: TRBJ2-5; d_gene: TRBD2; abundance: few; CDR3aa: CATSRDQGGSETQYF; CDR3nt: TGTGCCACCAGCAGAGATCAGGGAGGGTCGGAGACCCAGTACTTC
v_gene: TRBV7-2; j_gene: TRBJ2-4; d_gene: TRBD2; abundance: -; CDR3aa: CASSFKRENIQYF; CDR3nt: TGTGCCAGCAGCTTTAAGCGGGAGAACATTCAGTACTTC
v_gene: TRBV6-5; j_gene: TRBJ1-1; d_gene: -; abundance: few; CDR3aa: CASSSEPGVAFF; CDR3nt: TGTGCCAGCAGTTCTGAACCAGGGGTGGCTTTCTTT
v_gene: TRBV29-1; j_gene: TRBJ1-1; d_gene: -; abundance: -; CDR3aa: CSVVVAGLGTEAFF; CDR3nt: TGCAGCGTTGTAGTCGCGGGGCTCGGCACTGAAGCTTTCTTT
v_gene: TRBV5-4; j_gene: TRBJ2-2; d_gene: -; abundance: -; CDR3aa: CASSPGLTDNTGELFF; CDR3nt: TGTGCCAGCAGCCCGGGTCTCACCGATAACACCGGGGAGCTGTTTTTT
v_gene: TRBV6-1; j_gene: TRBJ2-3; d_gene: -; abundance: -; CDR3aa: CASRDFRGTDTQYF; CDR3nt: TGTGCCAGCAGGGACTTCAGGGGCACAGATACGCAGTATTTT
v_gene: TRBV5-1; j_gene: TRBJ1-1; d_gene: TRBD1; abundance: -; CDR3aa: CASRGTGGEAFF; CDR3nt: TGCGCCAGCAGAGGGACAGGGGGTGAAGCTTTCTTT
v_gene: TRBV2; j_gene: TRBJ2-3; d_gene: -; abundance: once; CDR3aa: CASSDPGGIDRDTQYF; CDR3nt: TGTGCCAGCAGTGATCCGGGCGGGATCGATAGAGATACGCAGTATTTT
v_gene: TRBV6-5; j_gene: TRBJ1-2; d_gene: TRBD1; abundance: -; CDR3aa: CASSQGAHYGYTF; CDR3nt: TGTGCCAGCAGCCAGGGGGCGCACTATGGCTACACCTTC
v_gene: TRBV5-1; j_gene: TRBJ2-1; d_gene: TRBD2; abundance: -; CDR3aa: CASSLVGSGRANEQFF; CDR3nt: TGCGCCAGCAGCTTGGTGGGTAGCGGGAGGGCGAATGAGCAGTTCTTC
v_gene: TRBV4-3; j_gene: TRBJ1-1; d_gene: -; abundance: -; CDR3aa: CASSQGGTASEAFF; CDR3nt: TGCGCCAGCAGCCAAGGGGGAACAGCTTCTGAAGCTTTCTTT
v_gene: TRBV7-9; j_gene: TRBJ2-1; d_gene: TRBD2; abundance: -; CDR3aa: CASSSKGLAAYNEQFF; CDR3nt: TGTGCCAGCAGCTCAAAGGGACTAGCAGCTTACAATGAGCAGTTCTTC